The clone carrying this T cell receptor beta chain occurred a few times. These data belong to a study of blood T cell repertoires in COVID-19. Across the whole study: Sites in the United States, Italy and Spain provided acute and convalescent COVID-19 samples.

This CDR3 contains 13 residues. Per the germline V gene, CDR1 is SGHRS and CDR2 is YFSETQ. Trimming removed 2 bases from V and 5 bases from J; junction bases left unmatched: 3. Produced via immunoSEQ multiplex PCR; TCRdb's table is partial and in-frame only. The data show 75,000 or so clones, 65% to 85% seen once. This clonotype originated in a man aged 45 to 65 with acute or convalescent COVID-19. Sequencing was done on a sample of peripheral blood. This rearrangement joins TRBV5-1 to TRBJ2-7; 8 nucleotides match TRBD1. In DNA, the CDR3 is TGCGCCAGCAGCTTACCAGGGGGCGACGAGCAGTACTTC. Protein product: CASSLPGGDEQYF. Combining the CDR3 with reference TRBV5-1 and TRBJ2-7 gives the whole variable domain KAGVTQTPRYLIKTRGQQVTLSCSPISGHRSVSWYQQTPGQGLQFLFEYFSETQRNKGNFPGRFSGRQFSNSRSEMNVSTLELGDSALYLCASSLPGGDEQYFGPGTRLTVT.